This T cell receptor beta chain was obtained from a study of technical replicates of blood from several donors. Germline CDR1 reads SGDLS; CDR2 reads YYNGEE. CDR3 length: 14 amino acids. The germline V and J ends were trimmed by 4 bases and 16 bases, with 23 bases remaining between them. Here immunoSEQ multiplex PCR was the method, and the copy in TCRdb shows in-frame clones only, minus some. The sample has 77,000 or so clones, more than 90% seen once. The chain joins TRBV9 to TRBJ1-4; TRBD1 might be the D (5 bases). The sample was T cells isolated from PBMCs. This TCR came from a human donor in good health. In nucleotides, the CDR3 is TGTGCCAGCAGCCCCGCATTGGACAACTTCCTTCAGTTTTTT. It yields the protein CASSPALDNFLQFF.